This TCR beta chain was sequenced in a study of T-cell reconstitution after alpha-beta-depleted transplantation in children. Library preparation (for TCRbeta) was performed with unique molecular identifiers. TCRdb re-called the PCR reads through MiXCR, storing one row per CDR3 protein. In the table there are around 360,000 distinct CDR3 sequences, under 13% of which are singletons. The CDR3 runs to 15 residues. Germline V lookup: CDR1 DFQATT, CDR2 SNEGSKA (reference sequence). This clonotype appeared a few times. This receptor was taken from a human donor who donated a stem cell graft to a child with acute lymphoblastic leukemia. The genes are TRBV20-1 and TRBJ1-3, with unresolved D. Specimen: PBMCs from the stem cell graft donor, collected from the stem cell graft. This CDR3 reads CRVKHPFVGGNTIYF. The CDR3 DNA follows: TGCAGAGTTAAACATCCTTTTGTGGGGGGAAACACCATATATTTT.